The 21 T cell receptor beta chains in this list originate from one sample, sequenced in a study of T cell clonotyping in hematopoietic cell transplantation. Clones were sequenced by immunoSEQ multiplex PCR, and TCRdb holds only the in-frame ones, with some missing. The sample has approximately 6,200 clones; 90% are singletons. Material: peripheral blood mononuclear cells, obtained 100 days after allogeneic stem cell transplant. The receptors stem from a female patient between 50 and 60 years old who had an allogeneic stem cell transplant from an unrelated donor, so T cells may come from the graft donor. Some clones in this sample may be carry-over from other donors' samples.

The chain joins TRBV7-9 to TRBJ1-4, with D possibly TRBD1 on 6 matching bases. The CDR3 is 14 amino acids. V lost 1 base to trimming and J lost 6 bases, with 9 bases between them. Germline V lookup: CDR1 SEHNR, CDR2 FQNEAQ (reference sequence). The CDR3 DNA follows: TGTGCCAGCAGCTTAGGGACAGCTGATGAAAAACTGTTTTTT. This translates into CASSLGTADEKLFF.

This chain joins TRBV19 and TRBJ1-6, with TRBD1 as a possible D gene (5 bases). V was pared by 1 base and J by 14 bases, with 15 bases between. CDR3 length: 14 amino acids. Germline loops: CDR1 LNHDA, CDR2 SQIVND (reference sequence). The CDR3: CASSIGGTVLSLHF. The CDR3 nucleotides are TGTGCCAGTAGTATAGGGGGGACCGTCTTATCCCTCCACTTT.

V is TRBV6-6 and J is TRBJ2-1; the match to TRBD1 covers 9 bases. With 2 bases clipped from V and 6 bases from J, the junction kept 8 bases outside the gene matches. The CDR3 covers 16 residues. Germline V gene sequence: CDR1 MNHNY, CDR2 SVGAGI (reference sequence). The CDR3 region has the DNA TGTGCCAGCAGTTACCCGGGACAGGGCCGACTCAATGAGCAGTTCTTC. Its protein product is CASSYPGQGRLNEQFF.

This chain links TRBV7-9 with TRBJ1-2; D not resolved. CDR3 size: 13 residues. Germline V gene lookup returns CDR1 SEHNR and CDR2 FQNEAQ (reference sequence). V was clipped by 3 bases and J by 8 bases, with 13 bases between them. The CDR3 region is CASSFGESGGYTF. The DNA of the CDR3 is TGTGCCAGCAGCTTTGGGGAATCGGGCGGCTACACCTTC.

The rearrangement joins TRBV19 to TRBJ1-6, with TRBD1 matching over 8 bases. The CDR3 is 15 residues long. V was clipped by 7 bases and J by 9 bases; unmatched bases: 11. From germline, CDR1 is LNHDA and CDR2 SQIVND (reference sequence). CDR3 amino acids: CASTGGRGGISPLHF. CDR3 nucleotides: TGTGCCAGTACAGGGGGCAGGGGCGGTATTTCACCCCTCCACTTT.

The rearrangement uses TRBV9 and TRBJ2-5; no firm D call. The germline V and J ends were trimmed by 0 bases and 5 bases, with 11 bases remaining between them. CDR3 length equals 14 residues. Germline V lookup: CDR1 SGDLS, CDR2 YYNGEE. CDR3 in amino acids: CASSVGSVRETQYF. CDR3 sequence (DNA): TGTGCCAGCAGCGTAGGCTCCGTGAGGGAGACCCAGTACTTC.

About this clone itself: At one end the junction does not follow the germline gene, possibly because of a read error. The V call is TRBV28, the J call TRBJ2-7; TRBD2 agrees at 9 bases. The germline V gene has CDR1 MDHEN and CDR2 SYDVKM. This CDR3 is 14 amino acids long. The CDR3 region is CASTLAGDTYEQYF. As DNA, the CDR3 is TGTGCCAGCACTTTAGCGGGGGACACCTACGAGCAGTACTTC. The whole variable domain, remainder taken from reference TRBV28 and TRBJ2-7, is DVKVTQSSRYLVKRTGEKVFLECVQDMDHENMFWYRQDPGLGLRLIYFSYDVKMKEKGDIPEGYSVSREKKERFSLILESASTNQTSMYLCASTLAGDTYEQYFGPGTRLTVT.

The chain combines TRBV29-1 with TRBJ2-5, with D hard to call. Trimming took off 4 bases at V and 4 bases at J, with 13 bases between the two ends. Germline-derived CDR1 and CDR2 are SQVTM and ANQGSEA. The length of the CDR3 is 13 residues. This chain's CDR3 is CSVALDVRETQYF. The CDR3 DNA reads TGCAGCGTTGCATTAGATGTTCGAGAGACCCAGTACTTC.

V usage is TRBV6-6 and J usage is TRBJ1-5; the D gene is possibly TRBD1 (5 bases). The germline gives CDR1 MNHNY, CDR2 SVGAGI (reference sequence). The length of the CDR3 is 12 residues. V shed 5 bases and J shed 6 bases, with 8 bases lying between them. The chain's CDR3 is CASSARGQPQHF. CDR3 sequence (DNA): TGTGCCAGCAGTGCTAGGGGTCAGCCCCAGCATTTT.

This chain links TRBV5-8 with TRBJ1-2; D is unclear. CDR3 size: 12 residues. Germline CDR1 and CDR2: SGHTS and YDEGEE. V lost 3 bases and J 4 bases, leaving 7 bases between the germline ends. CDR3 nucleotide sequence: TGTGCCAGCAGCTCGACGGTCTATGGCTACACCTTC. Residues: CASSSTVYGYTF.

In this sample, this clone turned up a few times. J is TRBJ2-2 and V is TRBV10-1; D is uncertain. The CDR3 extends over 14 amino acids. V lost 3 bases to trimming and J lost 4 bases, with 9 bases between them. Germline V lookup: CDR1 WNHNN, CDR2 SYGVQD (reference sequence). CDR3 region: CASSERDVTGELFF. The CDR3 DNA sequence: TGCGCCAGCAGTGAAAGGGATGTCACCGGGGAGCTGTTTTTT.

By frequency in the sample, this clone is medium-sized (0.01 to 0.1%). The genes are TRBV6-5 and TRBJ2-5; D is undetermined. This CDR3 has 12 amino acids. Trimming removed 6 bases from V and 3 bases from J, with 8 bases in between. CDR1 and CDR2 (germline): MNHEY, SVGAGI. CDR3 residues: CASRSAEETQYF. The CDR3 DNA reads as TGTGCCAGCAGGAGCGCTGAAGAGACCCAGTACTTC.

V and J are TRBV4-1 and TRBJ1-4; D is uncertain. Germline CDR1 reads MGHRA; CDR2 reads YSYEKL. V lost 6 bases and J lost 7, with 15 bases in between. This CDR3 spans 14 amino acids. The CDR3 loop reads CASSLRGGSEKLFF. In nucleotides, the CDR3 is TGCGCCAGCAGTCTACGAGGCGGGAGTGAAAAACTGTTTTTT.

This clone occurred a few times. The chain couples TRBV2 to TRBJ2-3; 7 positions agree with TRBD1. The CDR3 contains 15 residues. Germline V gene sequence: CDR1 SNHLY, CDR2 FYNNEI. J was trimmed by 0 bases and V by 6 bases; bases with no gene match: 6. The CDR3 loop is CASSHGTASTDTQYF. In DNA form, the CDR3 reads TGTGCCAGCAGCCACGGGACAGCTAGCACAGATACGCAGTATTTT.

V is TRBV7-3 and J is TRBJ2-5; D unresolved. The CDR3 has 15 residues. Looked up from germline, CDR1 is SGHTA and CDR2 is FQGTGA. Trimming left V 0 bases short and J 3 bases short, with 11 bases between. CDR3 bases: TGTGCCAGCAGCTTAACAGGGAACCTTGAAGAGACCCAGTACTTC. Translated, it gives CASSLTGNLEETQYF.

The chain couples TRBV5-1 to TRBJ2-7; TRBD2 agrees at 11 bases. This CDR3 is built from 17 residues. With 0 bases clipped from V and 1 base from J, the junction kept 6 bases outside the gene matches. The germline CDR1 and CDR2 sequences are SGHRS and YFSETQ. The CDR3 bases are TGCGCCAGCAGCTTGGGCCTAGCGGGGGGCCCGTCCTACGAGCAGTACTTC. This translates into CASSLGLAGGPSYEQYF.

The V call is TRBV30, the J call TRBJ1-2; 7 bases map to TRBD1. The CDR3 has 15 amino acids. CDR1 and CDR2 (germline): GTSNPN, SVGIG (reference sequence). Trimming cost V 2 bases and J 2 bases; bases outside gene matches: 8. Written as DNA, the CDR3 is TGTGCCTGGAGTAGAACGGGACAGCTCAACTATGGCTACACCTTC. It yields the protein CAWSRTGQLNYGYTF.

The chain carries TRBV2 and TRBJ1-2, with a tentative D call TRBD1 (5 bases). The CDR3 totals 15 residues. The V and J ends lost 5 bases and 3 bases respectively, with 16 bases between them. In germline, CDR1 is SNHLY, CDR2 FYNNEI. The CDR3 bases are TGTGCCAGCAGTCCCCGAGGGGCCGCCGACTATGGCTACACCTTC. The encoded protein is CASSPRGAADYGYTF.

The chain carries TRBV6-5 and TRBJ1-1, with D unclear. Germline CDR1 reads MNHEY; CDR2 reads SVGAGI. There are 15 residues in the CDR3. Trimming shortened V by 7 bases and J by 2 bases, and 17 bases separated the two germline ends. The CDR3 sequence: CASKLYSGLNTEAFF. The CDR3 DNA reads TGTGCCAGCAAACTTTATTCTGGTCTCAACACTGAAGCTTTCTTT.

V is TRBV30 and J is TRBJ1-2, with D unclear. The CDR3 has 15 residues. Between the trimmed V and J ends, which lost 8 bases and 0 bases, there was a span of 19 bases. Germline values: CDR1 GTSNPN, CDR2 SVGIG (reference sequence). CDR3 protein: CATFKSGRANYGYTF. CDR3 nucleotides: TGTGCCACTTTCAAATCCGGAAGAGCTAACTATGGCTACACCTTC.

The CDR3 here is CASSQDGNSDTGELFF. In DNA form, the CDR3 reads TGTGCCAGCAGCCAAGACGGAAATTCAGACACCGGGGAGCTGTTTTTT. The chain recombines TRBV5-6 with TRBJ2-2; no firm D call. This CDR3 spans 16 amino acids. The V end lost 4 bases, the J end lost 3 bases, and 16 bases lay between the germline ends. The germline CDR1 and CDR2 sequences are SGHDT and YYEEEE. Full variable domain (remainder filled in from reference TRBV5-6 and TRBJ2-2): DAGVTQSPTHLIKTRGQQVTLRCSPKSGHDTVSWYQQALGQGPQFIFQYYEEEERQRGNFPDRFSGHQFPNYSSELNVNALLLGDSALYLCASSQDGNSDTGELFFGEGSRLTVL.